The present T cell receptor (beta chain) was sequenced within a study of blood T cell repertoires in COVID-19. This clone appeared a single time. The assay was immunoSEQ multiplex PCR, and TCRdb's table has in-frame clones only and misses some. The sample carries about 210,000 clones, 82% recorded once. The CDR3 is 16 amino acids. V lost 2 bases and J 7 bases, leaving 18 bases between the germline ends. Germline V lookup: CDR1 SEHNR, CDR2 FQNEAQ (reference sequence). Sequenced: peripheral blood. The V and J genes are TRBV7-9 and TRBJ2-1, with a weak D call TRBD1 (5 bases). This clonotype was sampled from a woman in her sixties or seventies with COVID-19, enrolled during active disease. CDR3 nucleotides: TGTGCCAGCAGCTTATTCCCCCAGGGTTTGGGGAATGAGCAGTTCTTC. Protein product: CASSLFPQGLGNEQFF. The full variable domain, with the rest looked up from reference TRBV7-9 and TRBJ2-1, is DTGVSQNPRHKITKRGQNVTFRCDPISEHNRLYWYRQTLGQGPEFLTYFQNEAQLEKSRLLSDRFSAERPKGSFSTLEIQRTEQGDSAMYLCASSLFPQGLGNEQFFGPGTRLTVL.